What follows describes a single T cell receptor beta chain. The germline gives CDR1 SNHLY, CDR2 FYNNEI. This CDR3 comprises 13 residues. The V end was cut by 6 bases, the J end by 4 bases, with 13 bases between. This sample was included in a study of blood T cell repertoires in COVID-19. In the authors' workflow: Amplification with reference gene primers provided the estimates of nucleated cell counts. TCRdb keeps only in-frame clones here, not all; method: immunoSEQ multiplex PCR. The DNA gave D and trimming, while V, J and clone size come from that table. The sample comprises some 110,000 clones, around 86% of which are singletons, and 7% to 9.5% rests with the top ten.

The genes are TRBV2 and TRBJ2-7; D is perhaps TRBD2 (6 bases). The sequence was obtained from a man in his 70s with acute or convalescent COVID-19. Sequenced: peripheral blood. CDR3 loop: CASSPGLVYEQYF. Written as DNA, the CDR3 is TGTGCCAGCAGCCCGGGACTCGTATACGAGCAGTACTTC.